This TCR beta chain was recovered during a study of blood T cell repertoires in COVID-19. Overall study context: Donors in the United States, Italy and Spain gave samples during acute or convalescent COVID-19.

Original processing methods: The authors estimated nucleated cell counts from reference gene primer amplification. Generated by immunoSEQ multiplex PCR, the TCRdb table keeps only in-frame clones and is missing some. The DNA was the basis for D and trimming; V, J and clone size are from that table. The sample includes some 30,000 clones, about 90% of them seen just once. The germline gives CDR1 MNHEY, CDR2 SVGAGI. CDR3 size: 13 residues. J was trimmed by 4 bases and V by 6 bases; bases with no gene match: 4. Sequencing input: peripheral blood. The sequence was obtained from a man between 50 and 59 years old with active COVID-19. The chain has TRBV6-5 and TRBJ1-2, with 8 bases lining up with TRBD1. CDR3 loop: CASRKDRGYGYTF. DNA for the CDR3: TGTGCCAGCAGGAAAGACAGGGGCTATGGCTACACCTTC.